A single TCR beta chain is shown here with its context. No antigen is known for it. Qualities for individual bases were not recorded, and no much larger clone is one base off. There are 15 amino acids in the CDR3, from cysteine to phenylalanine inclusive. Of all the DNA, just the CDR3 is kept, 45 bases in frame from base 1. CDR1 LNHDA and CDR2 SQIVND are derived from the germline V gene (reference sequence). At the junction V is shortened by 6 bases and J by 2 bases; bases outside the gene matches: 9. The sample belongs to a study of cytomegalovirus exposure and HLA in healthy donors (dated by TCRdb to between 2016 and 2019). With respect to the entire study: An earlier analysis of several hundred of the donors reported 250 to 350 Gb of sequence data and 95 million to 120 million unique TCR beta sequences obtained from 180 million or so T cells. About 330 gigabases of sequencing data and tens of millions of unique TCR sequences made up an early release that covered several hundred HLA-typed donors. Of the roughly 420 genotyped donors, 81% were placed in the genetic ancestry cluster associated with self-reported Caucasian donors. The study aimed to test whether cataloging public T cell receptors could reveal signatures of past pathogen exposure. The T cell repertoires of 700 or so subjects were profiled by immunosequencing and related to cytomegalovirus serostatus. In addition to the first cohort of several hundred subjects, a separate validation cohort of 120 different subjects was used. High-throughput TCR immunosequencing, statistical association of individual TCRs with disease status, and machine learning were combined to predict cytomegalovirus infection status. A later analysis re-analyzed previously published TCR beta repertoires from 666 donors and added high-resolution HLA genotyping to study TCR occurrence patterns. In the later analysis, no new phenotypic data were used to find candidate immune exposures; instead, reliance was placed on TCR beta sequences and their occurrence across donors. An earlier analysis of around 580 of the donors used high-throughput TCR beta sequencing to judge whether each TCR beta V gene segment behaved as functional or pseudogenic. Alongside the repertoire data, information on donor age, sex, ethnicity and CMV serostatus was compiled. A later genetic analysis took genome-wide SNP genotypes for about 55% of the 666 donors and used that subset as a discovery cohort. All discovery cohort repertoires had been generated on a single sequencing platform. Both class I and class II loci were covered by HLA typing, at four-digit resolution. The number of typed donors differed by locus: about 620-640 for A, B, C, DRB1 and DQB1; 500 to 550 for DQA1; 606 for DPA1; and roughly 450 for DPB1. A few DR-DQ haplotypes were treated as single units for association and clustering because of strong linkage in the cohort. On average, roughly 250,000 unique TCR beta nucleotide sequences were sequenced per donor among 350 to 400 genotyped donors of the cohort, with roughly 20% of those sequences being non-productive.

Here is what the overall study found, with its caveats: Because HLA typing was missing for some donors at each locus, association tests included only the typed subset. The 87-base-pair reads could not distinguish some IMGT-functional V segments, including TRBV6-2 and TRBV6-3, so those segments were excluded. A group of highly shared sequence variants was considered likely to be a technical artifact of the sequencing pipeline. In this cohort, only TCR beta chains were sequenced, and detectable features were limited by the absence of alpha or paired-chain data. Cytomegalovirus status was reported to be diagnosed by the classifier with high specificity and sensitivity in both the original and validation cohorts. Linkage disequilibrium might explain the correlated functional status among segregating V segments, but an unknown experimental factor could not be excluded. Most TCR sequences were observed very rarely across donors, whereas some public TCRs were present in many individuals. A further reported finding was that TCR beta sequences accurately predicted the HLA-A and HLA-B alleles for most subjects in the first cohort. A later genetic analysis reported fewer N-insertions in productive TCRs among donors in an Asian-associated ancestry cluster than the roughly 720-donor mean. In vitro tests confirmed that a few of the cytomegalovirus-associated TCR beta chains recognize cytomegalovirus antigens. Immune exposure information for the cohort was limited to CMV serostatus. In a later genetic analysis, a missense DCLRE1C variant was associated with V-gene and J-gene trimming of TCR beta chains, and the association was replicated in an independent cohort. A later analysis found that HLA-associated TCR beta chains were more clonally expanded and had lower generation probabilities than equally common non-associated chains. A later analysis reported that several top co-occurrence clusters appeared linked to parvovirus B19, influenza, CMV and Epstein-Barr virus. Sequencing depth was assumed to be roughly uniform across donors in the presence/absence analyses, though that assumption may not hold. Fewer than 20 rarely observed V segments, including chromosome 9 orphons, were excluded from the earlier analysis of about 500 of the donors because counts were too low. In a later analysis, the rate of TCR association differed among HLA loci, with DRB1 alleles having the most associated TCRs and HLA-C alleles having the fewest. It was suggested by the authors that the approach could potentially be generalized to other disease states and immunological phenotypes. In the study, some 160 TCR beta chains were listed as associated with cytomegalovirus. In a later analysis, most CMV-associated TCR beta chains were found to appear HLA-restricted, with HLA associations seemingly driven largely by CMV exposure. When HLA alleles, especially DR and DQ, strongly co-occurred, TCR associations were difficult to assign to individual alleles. In an earlier analysis of roughly 560 of the donors, most TCR beta V segments were observed in productive rearrangements about 90% or about 30% of the time, broadly matching IMGT annotations. A later analysis associated about 17,000 TCR beta sequences with specific HLA alleles at a false discovery rate of 0.05.

The cohort comprised under 700 healthy bone marrow donors. At the time of sampling, all cohort members were nominally healthy, though unrecorded immune exposures were likely present. The donor was CMV seronegative and belonged to the group of 352 seronegative cohort members. Each donor provided a peripheral blood sample, and peripheral blood mononuclear cells were used for TCR beta sequencing. Genomic DNA extraction from the blood cell samples was performed with the Qiagen DNeasy Blood Extraction Kit. Receptor libraries were prepared by the immunoSEQ multiplex PCR assay. A mixture of 60 forward primers for TCR Vbeta segments and 13 reverse primers for TCR Jbeta segments was used in the multiplex PCR. The CDR3 region of rearranged TCR beta genes was amplified from genomic DNA by a multiplex PCR assay. Amplified TCR beta libraries were sequenced as 87-base-pair reads on the Illumina HiSeq System. In the authors' own workflow: Across the 500 to 850 repertoires, a later analysis counted tens of millions of unique TCR beta chains, around 10 million of which were shared by at least two donors. A nearest-neighbor algorithm error-corrected the raw reads and collapsed the reads into unique sequences, merging closely related sequences to remove PCR and sequencing errors. To assign V, D and J gene segments, CDR3 sequences were aligned to IMGT reference sequences. For a sequence to be retained, a match of at least six nucleotides to both a V gene segment and a J gene segment was required. A rearrangement counted as productive if the CDR3 had no stop codons and remained in frame with V and J, and every other rearrangement counted as non-productive. CDR3 was defined according to IMGT convention as the region running from the second conserved V-encoded cysteine to the conserved J-encoded phenylalanine. Sequences without an unambiguous match to a single V gene segment were excluded from the earlier analysis of about 600 of the donors. In an earlier analysis of roughly 500 of the donors, V segments were called functional above 56.7% productive rearrangements and were called segregating when the between-donor standard deviation exceeded 5%. A statistical classification framework was built for diagnosing cytomegalovirus status from the catalog of TCR beta chain sequences. A later analysis assigned V and J genes by comparing TCR nucleotide sequences with IMGT/GENE-DB human TR gene sequences. A later analysis assigned CDR3 sequences and most-parsimonious VDJ recombination scenarios with the TCRdist pipeline. In a later analysis, each TCR beta chain was defined by its CDR3 amino acid sequence together with its V-gene family, and reads without a unique V-gene family were excluded. As a way to deal with suspected cross-contamination and a sequencing artifact, a later analysis dropped nearly 600 nucleotide sequences that were highly shared and had low generation probability. In a later analysis, a clonal expansion index was calculated for each public chain from normalized within-repertoire ranks of inferred template counts. In a later analysis, generation probabilities were computed with a VDJ recombination model fitted to out-of-frame rearrangements, and the resulting probabilities were checked against IGoR. In a later analysis, hypergeometric tests were used to score TCR-TCR, TCR-HLA and TCR-CMV co-occurrence, with a repertoire-size bias correction applied to TCR pairs. False discovery rates were estimated in a later analysis by permuting HLA or CMV assignments 20 times. In a later analysis, co-occurring TCRs were grouped using DBSCAN, with TCRdist sequence similarity added in when clustering inside HLA-allele-positive subsets. For co-occurrence clustering, repertoires with fewer than 30,000 or more than 120,000 public chains were excluded, along with four or five repertoires with anomalous nucleotide sharing. What TCRdb holds here is the immuneACCESS table cut down to in-frame rearrangements. Part of the clones is not present; checked against another copy, under half of the missing clones reflect an unresolved V gene, and the others are unexplained. That table is the source of V, J and clone size, and D and trimming were worked out from the DNA. Present in this sample are about 280,000 clones, 80% to 90% of which were seen just once. Approximately 2.4% of the sample is in the top ten clones.

The V and J genes are TRBV19 and TRBJ2-7, and 8 junctional nucleotides match TRBD2. Sequencing used PBMCs. The sequence was collected from a woman under 30 in good health and CMV-seronegative. The nucleotide sequence reads as follows: TGTGCCAGTAGGTGGACGGGGGGGAACACCTACGAGCAGTACTTC. Translated, it gives CASRWTGGNTYEQYF.